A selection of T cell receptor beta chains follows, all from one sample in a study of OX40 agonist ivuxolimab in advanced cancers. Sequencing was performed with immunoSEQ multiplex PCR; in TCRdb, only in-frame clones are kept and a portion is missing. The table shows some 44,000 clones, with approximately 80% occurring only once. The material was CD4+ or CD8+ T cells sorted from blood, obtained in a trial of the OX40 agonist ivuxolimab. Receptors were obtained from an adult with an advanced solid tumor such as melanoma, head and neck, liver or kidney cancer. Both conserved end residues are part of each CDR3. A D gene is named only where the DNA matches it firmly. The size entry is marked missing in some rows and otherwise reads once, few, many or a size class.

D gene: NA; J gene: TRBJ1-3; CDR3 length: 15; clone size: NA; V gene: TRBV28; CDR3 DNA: TGTGCCAGCAGTGGAGGCGGAACCTCTGGAAACACCATATATTTT; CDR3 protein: CASSGGGTSGNTIYF
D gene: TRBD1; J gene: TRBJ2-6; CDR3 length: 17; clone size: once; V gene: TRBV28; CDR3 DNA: TGTGCCAGCAGTCCCGGGACAGGGAGCTCCGGGGCCAACGTCCTGACTTTC; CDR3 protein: CASSPGTGSSGANVLTF
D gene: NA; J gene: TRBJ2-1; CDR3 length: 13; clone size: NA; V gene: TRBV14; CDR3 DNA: TGTGCCAGCAGCTCACAGGGCTACAATGAGCAGTTCTTC; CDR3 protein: CASSSQGYNEQFF
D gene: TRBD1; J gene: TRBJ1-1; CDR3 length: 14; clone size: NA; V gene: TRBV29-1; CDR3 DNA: TGCAGCGTTGATACCAACAGGGGCAACACTGAAGCTTTCTTT; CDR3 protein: CSVDTNRGNTEAFF
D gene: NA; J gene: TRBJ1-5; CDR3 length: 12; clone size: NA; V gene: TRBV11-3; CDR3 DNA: TGTGCCAGCAGCTTAGGAAATCAGCCCCAGCATTTT; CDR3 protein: CASSLGNQPQHF
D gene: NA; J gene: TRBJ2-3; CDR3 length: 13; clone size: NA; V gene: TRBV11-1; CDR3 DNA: TGTGCCAGCAGCTTAGGGAGCACAGATACGCAGTATTTT; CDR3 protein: CASSLGSTDTQYF
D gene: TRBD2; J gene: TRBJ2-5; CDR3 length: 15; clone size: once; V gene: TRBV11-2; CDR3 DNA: TGTGCCAGCAGCTTGGCCGGGACTAAAGCAGAGACCCAGTACTTC; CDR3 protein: CASSLAGTKAETQYF
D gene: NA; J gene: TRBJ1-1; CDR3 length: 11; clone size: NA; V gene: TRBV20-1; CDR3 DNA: TGCAGTGCTAGAAAGGGGCCGAACGCTTTCTTT; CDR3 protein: CSARKGPNAFF
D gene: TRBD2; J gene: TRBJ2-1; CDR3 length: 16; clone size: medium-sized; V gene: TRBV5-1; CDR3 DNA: TGCGCCAGCAGCTCCCAGGAAGCGGGAGGGTACAATGAGCAGTTCTTC; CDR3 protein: CASSSQEAGGYNEQFF
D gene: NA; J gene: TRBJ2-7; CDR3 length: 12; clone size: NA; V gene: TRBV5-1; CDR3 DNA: TGCGCCAGCAGCTTAGCCCCCGGCGAGCAGTACTTC; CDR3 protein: CASSLAPGEQYF
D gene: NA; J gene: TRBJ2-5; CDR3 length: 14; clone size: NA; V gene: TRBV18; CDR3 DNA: TGTGCCAGCTCACCAGAAGGTGTTAGAGAGACCCAGTACTTC; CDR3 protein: CASSPEGVRETQYF
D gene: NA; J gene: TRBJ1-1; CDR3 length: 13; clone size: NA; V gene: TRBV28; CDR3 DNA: TGTGCCAGCAGTTTAGCCGGTCTTGGTGAAGCTTTCTTT; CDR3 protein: CASSLAGLGEAFF
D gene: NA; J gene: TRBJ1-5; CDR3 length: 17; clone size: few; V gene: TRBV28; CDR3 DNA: TGTGCCAGCAGTTCACCTCGGGACCCCAAAGGGAATCAGCCCCAGCATTTT; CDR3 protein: CASSSPRDPKGNQPQHF
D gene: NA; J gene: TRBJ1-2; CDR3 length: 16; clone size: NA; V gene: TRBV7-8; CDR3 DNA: TGTGCCAGCAGCTTACAAGGGCGCAGCGGTAACTATGGCTACACCTTC; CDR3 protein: CASSLQGRSGNYGYTF
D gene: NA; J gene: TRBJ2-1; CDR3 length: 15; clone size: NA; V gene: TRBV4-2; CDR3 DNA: TGTGCCAGCAGCCAAGGGGCGGGGTTGGACAATGAGCAGTTCTTC; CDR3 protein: CASSQGAGLDNEQFF
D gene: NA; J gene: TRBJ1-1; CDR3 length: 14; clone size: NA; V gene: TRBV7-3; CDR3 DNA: TGTGCCAGCAGCCCCCGGGGGGGGACCACTGAAGCTTTCTTT; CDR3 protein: CASSPRGGTTEAFF
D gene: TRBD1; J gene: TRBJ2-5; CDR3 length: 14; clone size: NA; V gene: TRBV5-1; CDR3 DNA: TGCGCCAGCAGGCTACAGGGGGCCCAAGAGACCCAGTACTTC; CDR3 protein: CASRLQGAQETQYF
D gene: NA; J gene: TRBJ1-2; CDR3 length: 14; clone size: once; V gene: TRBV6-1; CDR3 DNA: TGTGCCAGCACCATGACTGGGGCTACCTATGGCTACACCTTC; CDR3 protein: CASTMTGATYGYTF
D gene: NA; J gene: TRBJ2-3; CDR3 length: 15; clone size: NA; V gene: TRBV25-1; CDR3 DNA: TGTGCCAGCAGTGAATTAGGGGTTGGGACAGATACGCAGTATTTT; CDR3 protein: CASSELGVGTDTQYF
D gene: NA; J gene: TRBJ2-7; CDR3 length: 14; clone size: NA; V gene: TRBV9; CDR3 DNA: TGTGCCAGCAGCGTAGATGGAGGTACCTACGAGCAGTACTTC; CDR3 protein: CASSVDGGTYEQYF
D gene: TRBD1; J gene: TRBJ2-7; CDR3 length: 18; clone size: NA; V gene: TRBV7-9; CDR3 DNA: TGTGCCAGCAGCTTAGGACAGGGATTAGGAGCGGCCTCCTACGAGCAGTACTTC; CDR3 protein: CASSLGQGLGAASYEQYF
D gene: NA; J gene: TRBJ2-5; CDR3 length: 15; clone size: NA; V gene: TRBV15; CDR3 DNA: TGTGCCACCAGCAGAGATCGAAAGTCGCCGGAGACCCAGTACTTC; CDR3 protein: CATSRDRKSPETQYF
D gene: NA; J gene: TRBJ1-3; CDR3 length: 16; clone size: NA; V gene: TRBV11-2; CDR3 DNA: TGTGCCAGCAGCTACCTCGGGGGGAGGTCTGGAAACACCATATATTTT; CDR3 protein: CASSYLGGRSGNTIYF
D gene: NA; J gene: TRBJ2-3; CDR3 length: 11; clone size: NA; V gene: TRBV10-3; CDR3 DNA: TGTGCCATCAGTGGTCGAGATACGCAGTATTTT; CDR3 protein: CAISGRDTQYF
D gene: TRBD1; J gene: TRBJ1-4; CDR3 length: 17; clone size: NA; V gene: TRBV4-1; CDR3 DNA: TGCGCCAGCAGCCTGAGGCAGGGGGTGAAAACTAATGAAAAACTGTTTTTT; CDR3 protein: CASSLRQGVKTNEKLFF
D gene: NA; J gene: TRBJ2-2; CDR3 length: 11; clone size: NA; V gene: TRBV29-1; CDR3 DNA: TGCAGCGTTGGGGACACCGGGGAGCTGTTTTTT; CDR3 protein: CSVGDTGELFF
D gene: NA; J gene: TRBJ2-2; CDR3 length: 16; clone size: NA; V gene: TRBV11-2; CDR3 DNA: TGTGCCAGCAGCTTAGTTTTAGCGGTGAACACCGGGGAGCTGTTTTTT; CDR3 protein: CASSLVLAVNTGELFF
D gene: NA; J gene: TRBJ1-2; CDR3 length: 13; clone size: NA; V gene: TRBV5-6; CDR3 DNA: TGTGCCAGCAGCTATGGACATACCTATGGCTACACCTTC; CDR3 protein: CASSYGHTYGYTF
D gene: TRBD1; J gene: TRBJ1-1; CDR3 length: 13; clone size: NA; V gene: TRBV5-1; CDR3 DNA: TGCGCCAGCAGCTTACAGGGGTTCACTGAAGCTTTCTTT; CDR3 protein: CASSLQGFTEAFF